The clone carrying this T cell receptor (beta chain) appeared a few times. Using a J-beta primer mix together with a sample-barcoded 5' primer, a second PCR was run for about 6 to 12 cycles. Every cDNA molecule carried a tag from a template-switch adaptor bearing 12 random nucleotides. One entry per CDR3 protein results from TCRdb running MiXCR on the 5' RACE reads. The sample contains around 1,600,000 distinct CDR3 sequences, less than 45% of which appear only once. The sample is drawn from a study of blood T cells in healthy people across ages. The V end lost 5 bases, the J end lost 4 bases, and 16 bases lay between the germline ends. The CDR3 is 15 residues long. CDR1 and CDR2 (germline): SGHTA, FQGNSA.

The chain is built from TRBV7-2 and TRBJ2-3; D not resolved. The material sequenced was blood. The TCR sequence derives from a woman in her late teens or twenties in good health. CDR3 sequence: CASSPELRAADTQYF. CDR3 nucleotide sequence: TGTGCCAGCAGCCCCGAGTTAAGAGCCGCAGATACGCAGTATTTT.